Shown below are 21 T cell receptor beta chains from a single sample sequenced in a study of T cell responses to AZD1222 COVID-19 vaccine. Assay used: immunoSEQ multiplex PCR; TCRdb lists only in-frame clones, some missing. The sample shows roughly 140,000 clones, 75% to 90% of them seen only once. Specimen: peripheral blood, collected on day 0 of AZD1222 vaccination. Receptors were obtained from an adult in good health.

The J gene is TRBJ1-1, the V gene TRBV6-6, with 7 bases that match TRBD1. The trim removed 2 bases at V and 3 bases at J, leaving 9 bases unmatched. Germline CDR1 is MNHNY and CDR2 is SVGAGI (reference sequence). The CDR3 covers 16 residues. The CDR3 reads CASSYEGALGDTEAFF. CDR3 nucleotides: TGTGCCAGCAGTTACGAGGGGGCCCTGGGAGACACTGAAGCTTTCTTT.

Worth noting for this clone: An end of the junction differs from the germline gene, which may be a read error. The rearrangement joins TRBV7-8 to TRBJ2-2; 7 bases match TRBD2. The CDR3 contains 16 residues. The V gene's germline CDR1 is SGHVS and CDR2 FQNEAQ. CDR3 DNA: TGTGCCAGCGGCTTACGGAGCGGGACTGGTACCGGGGAGCTGTTTTTT. It codes for CASGLRSGTGTGELFF. The whole variable domain, remainder taken from reference TRBV7-8 and TRBJ2-2, is GAGVSQSPRYKVAKRGQDVALRCDPISGHVSLFWYQQALGQGPEFLTYFQNEAQLDKSGLPSDRFFAERPEGSVSTLKIQRTQQEDSAVYLCASGLRSGTGTGELFFGEGSRLTVL.

J is TRBJ2-5 and V is TRBV5-1, with TRBD1 matching over 10 bases. The CDR3 runs 18 residues. Germline V gene data show CDR1 as SGHRS and CDR2 as YFSETQ. The J segment lost 0 bases and the V segment lost 4 bases, leaving 12 bases of the junction unmatched. CDR3 bases: TGCGCCAGCAGCACAGAGACAGGGGGCTCTTTGTACCAAGAGACCCAGTACTTC. Translating gives CASSTETGGSLYQETQYF.

The chain uses TRBV10-1 and TRBJ2-2; D gene unclear. From germline, CDR1 is WNHNN and CDR2 SYGVQD (reference sequence). Trimming removed 10 bases from V and 3 bases from J, with 21 bases in between. CDR3 length equals 16 residues. CDR3 sequence reads: CANSVNSSRDTGELFF. The CDR3 nucleotides read TGCGCCAACTCTGTAAACTCCTCGCGCGACACCGGGGAGCTGTTTTTT.

The rearrangement joins TRBV6-2 or TRBV6-3 to TRBJ2-3; D is possibly TRBD2 (6 bases). The germline V and J ends were trimmed by 6 bases and 0 bases, with 13 bases remaining between them. Germline CDR1 MNHEY, CDR2 SVGEGT. The CDR3 is made up of 15 amino acids. The CDR3 coding sequence is TGTGCCAGCAGCCCCCGGGGGTCTAGCACAGATACGCAGTATTTT. Protein sequence: CASSPRGSSTDTQYF.

The chain has TRBV4-2 and TRBJ2-3; 10 positions agree with TRBD1. Trimming cost V 4 bases and J 3 bases; bases outside gene matches: 1. From germline, CDR1 is LGHNA and CDR2 YNFKEQ. The CDR3 sequence is 14 residues long. The CDR3 region is CASSPGQGTDTQYF. CDR3 in DNA: TGTGCCAGCAGCCCGGGACAGGGGACAGATACGCAGTATTTT.

This chain joins TRBV28 and TRBJ1-1; weak D call: TRBD1 (5 bases). The CDR3 runs to 15 residues. The V and J ends lost 1 base and 1 base respectively, with 10 bases between them. Germline CDR1 reads MDHEN; CDR2 reads SYDVKM. The CDR3 loop reads CASSLSGRRNTEAFF. CDR3 in DNA: TGTGCCAGCAGTTTATCGGGACGGCGGAACACTGAAGCTTTCTTT.

Comment on this clone: The same CDR3 also results from other DNA sequences found in this sample. This chain connects TRBV28 to TRBJ1-5; possibly TRBD1 for D (5 bases). This CDR3 comprises 13 residues. Germline V CDR1 and CDR2: MDHEN, SYDVKM. Trimming shortened V by 3 bases and J by 5 bases, and 8 bases separated the two germline ends. The CDR3 DNA sequence: TGTGCCAGCAGTTTGGCAGGGTATCAGCCCCAGCATTTT. This encodes CASSLAGYQPQHF.

The chain joins TRBV6-5 to TRBJ2-7, with unresolved D. The germline gives CDR1 MNHEY, CDR2 SVGAGI. This CDR3 region has 14 residues. V dropped 5 bases and J dropped 3 bases, with 14 bases sitting between them. The CDR3 loop is CASSLRVDFYEQYF. CDR3 bases: TGTGCCAGCAGTCTCCGGGTCGACTTCTACGAGCAGTACTTC.

The V gene is TRBV30, the J gene TRBJ1-4; D is ambiguous. Germline CDR1 and CDR2: GTSNPN and SVGIG (reference sequence). There are 12 residues in the CDR3. V was pared by 4 bases and J by 6 bases, with 9 bases between. In DNA form, the CDR3 reads TGTGCCTGGACAAGTCCGGATGAAAAACTGTTTTTT. Amino acids: CAWTSPDEKLFF.

This rearrangement joins TRBV27 to TRBJ2-5, with D possibly matching TRBD1 (6 bases). This CDR3 is built from 11 residues. Per germline, CDR1 MNHEY and CDR2 SMNVEV (reference sequence). Between the trimmed V and J ends, which lost 6 bases and 5 bases, there was a span of 7 bases. CDR3 residues: CASSQGETQYF. The CDR3 nucleotides read TGTGCCAGCAGCCAGGGGGAGACCCAGTACTTC.

J is TRBJ1-2 and V is TRBV7-2, with D unresolved. Germline CDR1 reads SGHTA; CDR2 reads FQGNSA. This CDR3 has 15 amino acids. Trimming stripped 0 bases from V and 0 bases from J, with 8 bases between. The CDR3 is CASSLAGQANYGYTF. In nucleotides, the CDR3 is TGTGCCAGCAGCTTAGCCGGCCAAGCTAACTATGGCTACACCTTC.

The genes are TRBV27 and TRBJ1-2; TRBD1 agrees at 9 bases. V lost 6 bases, J lost 1 base, and 12 bases stayed unmatched. The CDR3 covers 17 residues. From germline, CDR1 is MNHEY and CDR2 SMNVEV (reference sequence). The CDR3 sequence is CASRTSPRTGVNYGYTF. The CDR3 nucleotides are TGTGCCAGCAGAACCTCACCCAGGACAGGGGTTAACTATGGCTACACCTTC.

The V gene is TRBV11-1, the J gene TRBJ1-1; D call uncertain. Between the trimmed V and J ends, which lost 5 bases and 2 bases, there was a span of 9 bases. The length of the CDR3 is 13 residues. Germline V gives CDR1 SGHAT, CDR2 FQDESV (reference sequence). The CDR3 nucleotides read TGTGCCAGCAGCCCCGGACTTAACACTGAAGCTTTCTTT. Its protein product is CASSPGLNTEAFF. The full variable domain, its missing parts supplied by reference TRBV11-1 and TRBJ1-1, is EAEVAQSPRYKITEKSQAVAFWCDPISGHATLYWYRQILGQGPELLVQFQDESVVDDSQLPKDRFSAERLKGVDSTLKIQPAELGDSAMYLCASSPGLNTEAFFGQGTRLTVV.

The chain recombines TRBV7-2 with TRBJ1-2; D is uncertain. CDR1 and CDR2 (germline): SGHTA, FQGNSA. The CDR3 length is 16 residues. V was trimmed by 1 base and J by 8 bases, leaving 20 bases between them. CDR3: CASSLGLDRLTSGYTF. The CDR3 DNA is TGTGCCAGCAGCTTAGGGTTAGACCGGCTCACCAGCGGCTACACCTTC.

This rearrangement joins TRBV7-9 to TRBJ2-3, with a tentative D call TRBD2 (6 bases). This CDR3 is 16 amino acids long. The V and J ends lost 5 bases and 5 bases respectively, with 20 bases between them. Germline assignment: CDR1 SEHNR and CDR2 FQNEAQ (reference sequence). CDR3 in amino acids: CASSISGTLGRDTQYF. As DNA, the CDR3 is TGTGCCAGCAGCATCAGTGGGACTTTAGGGAGAGATACGCAGTATTTT.

This sequence joins TRBV2 and TRBJ2-1; D might be TRBD1 (5 bases). The CDR3 contains 14 residues. Germline V gene sequence: CDR1 SNHLY, CDR2 FYNNEI. The ends were cut back, 5 bases at V and 9 bases at J, with 17 bases in the middle. CDR3 DNA sequence: TGTGCCAGCAGTAGGACAATAGGGGTCTTTGAGCAGTTCTTC. Protein: CASSRTIGVFEQFF.

V usage is TRBV15 and J usage is TRBJ2-6; tentatively, D is TRBD1 (6 bases). The length of the CDR3 is 16 residues. Germline V gene sequence: CDR1 LNHNV, CDR2 YYDKDF (reference sequence). V was cut by 4 bases and J by 1 base, with 11 bases left in between. CDR3 in DNA: TGTGCCACCAGCACAGGGGCCCTATCTGGGGCCAACGTCCTGACTTTC. Protein: CATSTGALSGANVLTF.

The J gene is TRBJ2-7, the V gene TRBV27; D may correspond to TRBD1 or TRBD2 (6 bases each). Per germline, CDR1 MNHEY and CDR2 SMNVEV (reference sequence). The V end lost 2 bases, the J end lost 3 bases, and 14 bases lay between the germline ends. The CDR3 length is 15 residues. The CDR3 coding sequence is TGTGCCAGCAGTTTAGGTGGGGGGCTTGGCTACGAGCAGTACTTC. It encodes CASSLGGGLGYEQYF.

In regard to this clone: The same CDR3 also results from other DNA sequences found in this sample. The chain couples TRBV27 to TRBJ1-5; no firm D call. The CDR3 sequence is 13 residues long. The V end lost 3 bases, the J end lost 2 bases, and 5 bases lay between the germline ends. Germline V gene sequence: CDR1 MNHEY, CDR2 SMNVEV (reference sequence). The CDR3 here is CASSFSGNQPQHF. For the CDR3, the DNA is TGTGCCAGCAGTTTTAGTGGCAATCAGCCCCAGCATTTT.

The V gene is TRBV27, the J gene TRBJ2-1; 8 positions match TRBD2. Germline V gene lookup returns CDR1 MNHEY and CDR2 SMNVEV (reference sequence). V was pared by 0 bases and J by 10 bases, with 2 bases of the junction left unmatched. CDR3 length: 13 residues. CDR3 in amino acids: CASSLSIAGEQFF. The CDR3 coding sequence is TGTGCCAGCAGTTTATCGATAGCGGGAGAGCAGTTCTTC.